The 20 T cell receptor beta chains below come from one sample, sequenced in a study of cytomegalovirus exposure and HLA in healthy donors. The data were produced by immunoSEQ multiplex PCR, yet TCRdb's version contains in-frame clones alone and is incomplete. This sample yields more than 95,000 clones, of which roughly 89% are seen a single time; approximately 1.1% belongs to the top ten. The specimen was PBMCs. These receptors were obtained from a woman under 30 in good health and CMV-seronegative.

V gene TRBV18 combines with J gene TRBJ1-1, with TRBD1 identical over 7 bases. V shed 6 bases, J shed 5 bases, and the junction held 12 bases outside the gene matches. CDR3 length equals 15 residues. Germline CDR1 is KGHSH and CDR2 is LQKENI. In DNA, the CDR3 is TGTGCCAGCTCTCCATTGGAGGGGGCGAAGACTGAAGCTTTCTTT. It codes for CASSPLEGAKTEAFF.

The rearrangement joins TRBV11-2 to TRBJ2-7; the D gene is possibly TRBD2 (7 bases). The CDR3 runs to 13 residues. Trimming shortened V by 10 bases and J by 5 bases, and 18 bases separated the two germline ends. The germline gives CDR1 SGHAT, CDR2 FQNNGV. The CDR3 loop reads CAIPRGAIHEQYF. CDR3 DNA: TGTGCCATCCCCCGGGGGGCGATCCACGAGCAGTACTTC.

The rearrangement uses TRBV5-1 and TRBJ2-5, with TRBD2 identical over 9 bases. This CDR3 is built from 17 residues. Germline CDR1 reads SGHRS; CDR2 reads YFSETQ. V dropped 0 bases and J dropped 4; count of bases not matched to a gene: 10. The CDR3 loop is CASSLARGGAGVETQYF. The CDR3 coding sequence is TGCGCCAGCAGCTTGGCCCGCGGGGGGGCCGGGGTAGAGACCCAGTACTTC.

The gene calls are TRBV2 and TRBJ2-1; 12 nucleotides agree with TRBD2. CDR1 is SNHLY, CDR2 FYNNEI, per germline. This CDR3 is built from 12 residues. With 6 bases clipped from V and 9 bases from J, the junction kept 0 bases outside the gene matches. The CDR3, as DNA: TGTGCCAGCAGACTAGCGGGAGGTGAGCAGTTCTTC. Residues: CASRLAGGEQFF.

V is TRBV29-1 and J is TRBJ2-1; TRBD2 agrees at 9 bases. CDR3 length: 14 amino acids. The V segment lost 3 bases and the J segment 12 bases; nucleotides outside the gene matches: 12. Germline-derived CDR1 and CDR2 are SQVTM and ANQGSEA. CDR3 DNA: TGCAGCGTTGACCGTAGGCGGGAGGGCCGTGTGCAGTTCTTC. Translating it yields CSVDRRREGRVQFF.

This chain links TRBV5-6 with TRBJ2-1; the match to TRBD2 covers 14 bases. There are 17 residues in the CDR3. Germline loops: CDR1 SGHDT, CDR2 YYEEEE. J lost 12 bases, V lost 4 bases, and 15 bases had no gene match. Written as DNA, the CDR3 is TGTGCCAGCAGCATGGGACTAGCGGGAGAACGACTTACCGGGCAGTTCTTC. It codes for CASSMGLAGERLTGQFF.

V gene TRBV10-1 combines with J gene TRBJ1-2; tentatively, D is TRBD1 (5 bases). CDR1 WNHNN and CDR2 SYGVQD come from the germline V gene (reference sequence). Trimming removed 10 bases from V and 0 bases from J, with 12 bases in between. The CDR3 extends over 13 amino acids. CDR3 in DNA: TGCGCCACCCAGGGTACTACTAACTATGGCTACACCTTC. Protein: CATQGTTNYGYTF.

This chain links TRBV12-5 with TRBJ1-2; TRBD1 matches 7 bases. V lost 0 bases to trimming and J lost 4 bases; unmatched junction nucleotides: 5. The CDR3 is 15 residues long. Germline CDR1 reads LGHNT; CDR2 reads FRNRAP. For the CDR3, the DNA is TGTGCTAGTGGTTTGGTCTCCGACAGGGCCTATGGCTACACCTTC. Translation gives CASGLVSDRAYGYTF.

This clone has only one observation. V is TRBV7-8 and J is TRBJ2-1; 9 bases line up with TRBD2. Trimming cost V 6 bases and J 3 bases; bases outside gene matches: 6. In germline, CDR1 is SGHVS, CDR2 FQNEAQ. The CDR3 is made up of 15 amino acids. CDR3 sequence (DNA): TGTGCCAGCAGTCCTAGACTAGCGGTCTACAATGAGCAGTTCTTC. Encoded protein: CASSPRLAVYNEQFF. Using reference TRBV7-8 and TRBJ2-1 for the parts outside the CDR3, the full variable domain is GAGVSQSPRYKVAKRGQDVALRCDPISGHVSLFWYQQALGQGPEFLTYFQNEAQLDKSGLPSDRFFAERPEGSVSTLKIQRTQQEDSAVYLCASSPRLAVYNEQFFGPGTRLTVL.

The chain couples TRBV30 to TRBJ1-5, with 7 positions matching TRBD1. Germline trimming cut 5 bases from V and 3 bases from J; bases unmatched to any gene: 7. Germline V CDR1 and CDR2: GTSNPN, SVGIG (reference sequence). The CDR3 runs 14 residues. The DNA of the CDR3 is TGTGCCTGGTCCGGGACAGCCGCCAATCAGCCCCAGCATTTT. Translated, it gives CAWSGTAANQPQHF.

This chain links TRBV27 with TRBJ1-2; D is perhaps TRBD1 (5 bases). V was trimmed by 0 bases and J by 2 bases, leaving 13 bases between them. In germline, CDR1 is MNHEY, CDR2 SMNVEV (reference sequence). The CDR3 spans 16 residues. The CDR3 DNA is TGTGCCAGCAGTTTATCCCCCCCAGGGATGAACTATGGCTACACCTTC. It specifies CASSLSPPGMNYGYTF.

The rearrangement joins TRBV21-1 to TRBJ2-3; the table's D call TRBD2 went unverified against the DNA. TRBV21-1 is noted as a pseudogene. The CDR3 extends over 15 amino acids. CDR3 bases: TGTGCCAGCAGCAAAGTGAAGCGGGGCACAGATACGCAGTATTTT. Its protein product is CASSKVKRGTDTQYF.

The chain recombines TRBV6-1 with TRBJ2-1; 9 bases agree with TRBD2. Germline V gene data show CDR1 as MNHNS and CDR2 as SASEGT. The CDR3 spans 14 residues. The junction had 6 bases not matched to a gene; V was cut back by 7 bases and J by 5 bases. The CDR3 region is CASKRASGNNEQFF. The CDR3 coding sequence is TGTGCCAGCAAAAGGGCTAGCGGGAACAATGAGCAGTTCTTC.

The chain is built from TRBV2 and TRBJ2-2, with a tentative D call TRBD1 (6 bases). Trimming took 8 bases from V and 0 from J, leaving 13 bases between them. In germline, CDR1 is SNHLY, CDR2 FYNNEI. The CDR3 runs 15 residues. CDR3 coding DNA: TGTGCCAGCGGGGCACAGGGTGCGAACACCGGGGAGCTGTTTTTT. Its translation is CASGAQGANTGELFF.

The V gene is TRBV30, the J gene TRBJ2-5; the D is unclear. Germline CDR1 is GTSNPN and CDR2 is SVGIG (reference sequence). Trimming took 1 base from V and 5 from J, leaving 11 bases between them. CDR3 length equals 13 residues. The CDR3 sequence is CAWSAPGPETQYF. The CDR3 region has the DNA TGTGCCTGGAGTGCTCCGGGTCCCGAGACCCAGTACTTC.

The rearrangement uses TRBV10-2 and TRBJ2-2; 9 bases are a match to TRBD1. Germline V gene lookup returns CDR1 WSHSY and CDR2 SAAADI. The J segment lost 8 bases and the V segment lost 5 bases, leaving 9 bases of the junction unmatched. The CDR3 has 15 residues. CDR3 in amino acids: CASSSVQGAGGELFF. The CDR3, as DNA: TGCGCCAGCAGTTCGGTACAGGGGGCCGGGGGGGAGCTGTTTTTT.

The rearrangement links TRBV28 to TRBJ1-2, with 8 bases matching TRBD1. V lost 3 bases to trimming and J lost 6 bases; unmatched junction nucleotides: 0. CDR3 size: 12 residues. Germline lookup yields CDR1 MDHEN and CDR2 SYDVKM. The CDR3 here is CASSFRGHGYTF. In DNA form, the CDR3 reads TGTGCCAGCAGTTTCAGGGGGCATGGCTACACCTTC.

The chain has TRBV6-1 and TRBJ1-1; tentative D call: TRBD1 (6 bases). The CDR3 has 14 residues. Trimming removed 2 bases from V and 4 bases from J, with 11 bases in between. The germline V gene has CDR1 MNHNS and CDR2 SASEGT. Written as DNA, the CDR3 is TGTGCCAGCAGTGAACAGGGGTACGGCACTGAAGCTTTCTTT. It specifies CASSEQGYGTEAFF.

This clone was observed a handful of times. The chain recombines TRBV29-1 with TRBJ1-1; D might be TRBD1 (5 bases). The germline V and J ends were trimmed by 4 bases and 4 bases, with 13 bases remaining between them. CDR3 size: 13 residues. Germline V gives CDR1 SQVTM, CDR2 ANQGSEA. CDR3 sequence reads: CSVGASQGTEAFF. The CDR3 coding sequence is TGCAGCGTTGGGGCCTCCCAGGGCACTGAAGCTTTCTTT.

The chain is built from TRBV28 and TRBJ1-2; D not certain. From germline, CDR1 is MDHEN and CDR2 SYDVKM. V dropped 6 bases and J dropped 5 bases, with 7 bases sitting between them. The CDR3 runs 11 residues. CDR3 loop: CASSSLYGYTF. For the CDR3, the DNA is TGTGCCAGCAGCTCCCTTTATGGCTACACCTTC.